The 6 T cell receptor beta chains presented below share a single source sample, sequenced in a study of cytomegalovirus exposure and HLA in healthy donors. The PCR ran on 60 Vbeta and 13 Jbeta primers. Using immunoSEQ multiplex PCR, the repertoire was profiled, and TCRdb retains in-frame clones only, with some absent. The sample consists of some 140,000 clones, roughly three quarters of them appearing once. Sequenced input: PBMCs. These receptors came from a man aged 35 to 55 in good health and CMV-seronegative.

There are a few counts of this clone. V and J are TRBV5-1 and TRBJ2-5; D may be TRBD1 (6 bases). The last part of the DNA fits TRBJ2-7 better; the J call may be wrong. CDR1 is SGHRS and CDR2 is YFSETQ in the germline V gene. CDR3 length equals 15 residues. The CDR3 region has the DNA TGCGCCAGCACCGTTGACAGGAGCCTATCCTACGAGCAGTACTTC. This translates into CASTVDRSLSYEQYF.

The rearrangement links TRBV18 to TRBJ2-5; no clear D gene. Deletions cut 8 bases from V and 2 bases from J, with 6 bases between. The CDR3 consists of 11 residues. Germline values: CDR1 KGHSH, CDR2 LQKENI. CDR3 DNA: TGTGCCAGCACAGCACAAGAGACCCAGTACTTC. Translated: CASTAQETQYF. Variable domain in full (rest from reference TRBV18 and TRBJ2-5): NAGVMQNPRHLVRRRGQEARLRCSPMKGHSHVYWYRQLPEEGLKFMVYLQKENIIDESGMPKERFSAEFPKEGPSILRIQQVVRGDSAAYFCASTAQETQYFGPGTRLLVL.

The chain employs TRBV30 and TRBJ2-2; D is uncertain. There are 13 residues in the CDR3. Germline lookup yields CDR1 GTSNPN and CDR2 SVGIG (reference sequence). The germline V and J ends were trimmed by 1 base and 7 bases, with 10 bases remaining between them. CDR3 protein: CAWSARMVGELFF. In nucleotides, the CDR3 is TGTGCCTGGAGTGCTAGGATGGTCGGGGAGCTGTTTTTT.

This sequence joins TRBV7-9 and TRBJ2-3, with D possibly being TRBD2 (6 bases). Trimming removed 1 base from V and 3 bases from J, with 8 bases in between. Germline V lookup: CDR1 SEHNR, CDR2 FQNEAQ (reference sequence). CDR3 length equals 14 residues. CDR3 sequence reads: CASSLDGSTDTQYF. DNA of the CDR3: TGTGCCAGCAGCTTAGACGGGAGTACAGATACGCAGTATTTT.

This chain joins TRBV7-2 and TRBJ1-5, with no clear D. The germline CDR1 and CDR2 sequences are SGHTA and FQGNSA. With 1 base removed from V and 7 bases from J, the gap between germline ends came to 11 bases. There are 14 residues in the CDR3. The CDR3 region is CASSLVLGRQPQHF. The CDR3 DNA reads TGTGCCAGCAGCTTAGTCCTGGGGAGGCAGCCCCAGCATTTT.

The rearrangement uses TRBV4-3 and TRBJ1-2; 7 nucleotides match TRBD1. Trimming took 0 bases from V and 3 from J; bases not matched to a gene: 10. Per the germline V gene, CDR1 is LGHNA and CDR2 is YSLEER. The CDR3 spans 17 residues. CDR3 sequence: CASSQDRAGGIYYGYTF. The CDR3 nucleotides are TGCGCCAGCAGCCAAGATAGGGCAGGGGGGATCTACTATGGCTACACCTTC.